One and the same sample provided the 18 T cell receptor beta chains below, sequenced in a study of blood T cells in healthy people across ages. The authors ran a second PCR of about 7 to 11 cycles using a sample-barcoded 5' primer and a J-beta primer mix. TCRdb reprocessed the 5' RACE reads via MiXCR and lists one record per CDR3 protein. The top ten hold over 20% of the sample, which has 700,000 to 950,000 distinct CDR3 sequences, roughly 64% seen once. The material sequenced was blood. These receptors were collected from a man younger than 40 in good health.

The DNA for the CDR3 is TGTGCCAGTCAGGGGCGCCGACCCACCGGGGAGCTGTTTTTT. It translates to CASQGRRPTGELFF. The rearrangement joins TRBV11-2 to TRBJ2-2, with a weak D call TRBD1 (6 bases). The germline V gene encodes CDR1 SGHAT and CDR2 FQNNGV. The V gene lost 9 bases and the J gene lost 4 bases, with 15 bases spanning the gap. The CDR3 covers 14 residues.

The chain carries TRBV7-2 and TRBJ2-7; 9 nucleotides align to TRBD2. Germline CDR1 reads SGHTA; CDR2 reads FQGNSA. The J segment lost 7 bases and the V segment lost 1 base, leaving 8 bases of the junction unmatched. The CDR3 runs 15 residues. DNA for the CDR3: TGTGCCAGCAGCTTAGGGCCAGCGGGAGGTCGAGAGCAGTACTTC. Translating gives CASSLGPAGGREQYF.

V usage is TRBV14 and J usage is TRBJ2-7; D is uncertain. The DNA end lines up better with TRBJ2-5; the J call may be wrong. Germline CDR1 and CDR2: SGHDN and FVKESK. This CDR3 contains 13 residues. CDR3 sequence reads: CASSQVGTETQYF. In DNA, the CDR3 is TGTGCCAGCAGCCAAGTGGGTACTGAGACCCAGTACTTC.

The rearrangement joins TRBV6-5 to TRBJ2-1, with D perhaps TRBD2 (6 bases). The germline V gene has CDR1 MNHEY and CDR2 SVGAGI. The CDR3 loop spans 14 amino acids. The V gene lost 2 bases and the J gene lost 5 bases, with 10 bases spanning the gap. The CDR3 sequence: CASSYDWGDNEQFF. CDR3 bases: TGTGCCAGCAGTTACGACTGGGGGGACAATGAGCAGTTCTTC.

V is TRBV6-2 or TRBV6-3 and J is TRBJ2-1, with 9 nucleotides matching TRBD1. The CDR3 has 21 residues. The germline CDR1 and CDR2 sequences are MNHEY and SVGEGT. With 0 bases clipped from V and 0 bases from J, the junction kept 15 bases outside the gene matches. The chain's CDR3 is CASSYSTGQGVILSSYNEQFF. CDR3 DNA: TGTGCCAGCAGTTACTCGACGGGACAGGGAGTGATCCTTAGCTCCTACAATGAGCAGTTCTTC.

V is TRBV24-1 and J is TRBJ2-3; D is possibly TRBD1 (6 bases). V gave up 3 bases and J gave up 2 bases, with 14 bases separating them. Germline V lookup: CDR1 KGHDR, CDR2 SFDVKD. This CDR3 is 16 amino acids long. CDR3 DNA sequence: TGTGCCACCAGTGATGGACAGAACGCCCTCACAGATACGCAGTATTTT. Its translation is CATSDGQNALTDTQYF.

This clonotype has a single count. The rearrangement joins TRBV4-3 to TRBJ2-2; D unclear. Germline CDR1 and CDR2: LGHNA and YSLEER. The CDR3 extends over 13 amino acids. V dropped 0 bases and J dropped 5 bases, with 4 bases sitting between them. CDR3 amino acids: CASSQDLTGELFF. CDR3 in DNA: TGCGCCAGCAGCCAAGATTTGACCGGGGAGCTGTTTTTT.

The sample holds a few counts of this clonotype. V and J are TRBV6-5 and TRBJ2-7; D unresolved. V was clipped by 0 bases and J by 2 bases, with 11 bases between them. Germline CDR1 reads MNHEY; CDR2 reads SVGAGI. The CDR3 sequence is 15 residues long. The CDR3 here is CASSYSSLAPYEQYF. The CDR3 coding sequence is TGTGCCAGCAGTTACTCGAGTCTTGCGCCCTACGAGCAGTACTTC.

V is TRBV25-1 and J is TRBJ2-3; a possible D gene is TRBD2 (6 bases). Trimming removed 4 bases at V and 2 bases at J, with 25 bases between. The CDR3 sequence is 19 residues long. The germline gives CDR1 MGHDK, CDR2 SYGVNS. The CDR3 reads CASSVRGTLERADTDTQYF. The CDR3 DNA reads TGTGCCAGCAGTGTTCGTGGTACGCTGGAGCGGGCGGACACAGATACGCAGTATTTT.

The V and J genes are TRBV2 and TRBJ2-1; a weak D match, TRBD1 (5 bases). The CDR3 contains 14 residues. The V and J ends lost 3 bases and 0 bases respectively, with 6 bases between them. Germline V gene lookup returns CDR1 SNHLY and CDR2 FYNNEI. The CDR3 DNA reads as TGTGCCAGCAGTGACAGGGTCTCCTACAATGAGCAGTTCTTC. This codes for CASSDRVSYNEQFF.

The sample holds a few counts of this clonotype. The chain couples TRBV14 to TRBJ2-7, with D unresolved. Germline assignment: CDR1 SGHDN and CDR2 FVKESK. CDR3 length: 13 residues. With 5 bases removed from V and 2 bases from J, the gap between germline ends came to 10 bases. CDR3: CASSITAPYEQYF. CDR3 bases: TGTGCCAGCAGCATTACTGCTCCCTACGAGCAGTACTTC. Using reference TRBV14 and TRBJ2-7 for the parts outside the CDR3, the full variable domain is EAGVTQFPSHSVIEKGQTVTLRCDPISGHDNLYWYRRVMGKEIKFLLHFVKESKQDESGMPNNRFLAERTGGTYSTLKVQPAELEDSGVYFCASSITAPYEQYFGPGTRLTVT.

The V and J genes are TRBV20-1 and TRBJ2-1; 7 bases are a match to TRBD1. Trimming took 0 bases from V and 9 from J; bases not matched to a gene: 17. This CDR3 spans 17 amino acids. Germline V gene lookup returns CDR1 DFQATT and CDR2 SNEGSKA (reference sequence). In nucleotides, the CDR3 is TGCAGTGCTAGAGATTCAGGGGGAAGACCTTTCTGGGGTGAGCAGTTCTTC. It is translated as CSARDSGGRPFWGEQFF.

The J gene is TRBJ2-5, the V gene TRBV11-1; D not resolved. Germline CDR1 and CDR2: SGHAT and FQDESV (reference sequence). The CDR3 is 15 amino acids. Trimming removed 5 bases at V and 5 bases at J, with 18 bases between. The CDR3 sequence: CASSTYSPASETQYF. The CDR3 nucleotides are TGTGCCAGCAGCACATATTCCCCAGCGTCCGAGACCCAGTACTTC.

The V call is TRBV20-1, the J call TRBJ2-5, with D maybe TRBD1 (5 bases). V was trimmed by 7 bases and J by 0 bases, leaving 15 bases between them. CDR3 length: 14 residues. Germline CDR1 DFQATT, CDR2 SNEGSKA (reference sequence). The CDR3 region has the DNA TGCAGTGGGGGCGGCTCAGCCGACCAAGAGACCCAGTACTTC. Translated, it gives CSGGGSADQETQYF.

This clonotype was observed once. V gene TRBV5-1 combines with J gene TRBJ2-5, with TRBD2 matching over 8 bases. This CDR3 region has 14 residues. J gave up 5 bases and V 4 bases, and 7 bases lay outside the gene matches. Germline CDR1 reads SGHRS; CDR2 reads YFSETQ. In DNA, the CDR3 is TGCGCCAGCAGCGACGGGACTAGGGGGGAGACCCAGTACTTC. Encoded protein: CASSDGTRGETQYF.

V gene TRBV10-3 combines with J gene TRBJ2-4; D not certain. The J call could be wrong; TRBJ2-5 is a better fit for the DNA end. Germline CDR1 and CDR2: ENHRY and SYGVKD. The CDR3 covers 14 residues. CDR3 residues: CAISESRSQETQYF. The CDR3 bases are TGTGCCATCAGTGAGTCGCGGTCGCAAGAGACCCAGTACTTC.

There are a few counts of this clonotype. The chain combines TRBV25-1 with TRBJ1-6, with D hard to call. The germline CDR1 and CDR2 sequences are MGHDK and SYGVNS. The CDR3 extends over 14 amino acids. V shed 2 bases and J shed 10 bases, with 12 bases lying between them. The CDR3 DNA sequence: TGTGCCAGCAGTGAAAGACGGGTATCCTCACCCCTCCACTTT. This codes for CASSERRVSSPLHF.

This clonotype has just a few counts. The V gene is TRBV7-2, the J gene TRBJ2-7, with 10 bases lining up with TRBD2. Germline values: CDR1 SGHTA, CDR2 FQGNSA. The CDR3 contains 16 residues. V shed 5 bases, J shed 3 bases, and the junction held 10 bases outside the gene matches. In DNA, the CDR3 is TGTGCCAGCAGCCTAACTAGCGGGATTCTGGTCTACGAGCAGTACTTC. This codes for CASSLTSGILVYEQYF. The full variable domain, rest sourced from reference TRBV7-2 and TRBJ2-7, is GAGVSQSPSNKVTEKGKDVELRCDPISGHTALYWYRQSLGQGLEFLIYFQGNSAPDKSGLPSDRFSAERTGGSVSTLTIQRTQQEDSAVYLCASSLTSGILVYEQYFGPGTRLTVT.